What follows is one T cell receptor (beta chain) and its context. Its antigen has not been determined. Within one base of it there is no much larger clone, and no base qualities were kept. These data originate in a study of Graves' ophthalmopathy and Graves' hyperthyroidism listed by TCRdb under 2018. Study-level background: Peripheral blood was collected before any treatment was given, at the time of initial diagnosis. The study used TCR beta repertoire signatures to distinguish Graves' ophthalmopathy from Graves' hyperthyroidism and to predict progression to ophthalmopathy. In total, over 130 blood samples were TCR-sequenced: around 42 ophthalmopathy, 75 hyperthyroidism and some 17 hyperthyroidism-to-ophthalmopathy patients. A discovery set of about a hundred patients (more than 40 ophthalmopathy, 55 to 65 stable hyperthyroidism) was enrolled to explore V-J signatures distinguishing ophthalmopathy from hyperthyroidism. The independent validation cohort included 18 to 20 hyperthyroidism patients plus 17 patients who later progressed from hyperthyroidism to ophthalmopathy. In roughly six hyperthyroidism patients, T-cell repertoires of thyroid tissue and blood were compared. Once sampling was done, hyperthyroidism patients were given methimazole at a starting dose of 30 mg daily, while ophthalmopathy patients were given high-dose intravenous methylprednisolone.

For repertoire sequencing, the TCR beta CDR3 regions were amplified from RNA transcripts. A first-round RT-PCR used HTBI primers with the Qiagen OneStep RT-PCR kit, followed by a second-round multiplex PCR, size selection and purification. The libraries underwent paired-end sequencing with 100 bp reads on an Illumina HiSeq2000. As for the authors' bioinformatics: SOAPnuke was used to process the reads, removing any read that contained adapters or uncalled bases, had a mean Phred below 15, or lacked an exact match to the constant primer or identifier. High-quality paired reads were merged with COPE v1.2.5. Unique nucleotide sequences were defined as clonotypes and aligned to IMGT TRB V, D and J references using MiTCR v1.1. Analysis was restricted to V-J combinations with a frequency above 0.0001, which covered about 99% of repertoires. For each V-J combination, a TCR clonal expansion and chaos score was defined as the ratio of F50 clonal expansion to chaos observed in the TCRdist matrix. Features were reduced by Welch's t-statistics and random forest to over 10 V-J combinations, which fed a naive Bayes classifier. The Morisita-Horn index was used to measure how similar the thyroid and blood repertoires were. TCRdb itself trimmed the public reads at Q25 with fastp, ran MiXCR and retained productive beta chains. A single entry per CDR3 protein holds the most common genes and DNA from its merged rows. TCRdb's processing, not the study's, gives the V and J calls here. This sample comprises 200,000 to 250,000 distinct CDR3 sequences, around 42% of them detected only once. The top ten hold over 40% of the sample.

The ophthalmopathy patients had moderately to severely active disease, with a Clinical Activity Score of 3 or higher, a NOSPECS grade of 4 or higher, and a disease duration of less than 3 months. Patients with other autoimmune diseases, uncontrolled infections, pregnancy or lactation were excluded. Clinical symptoms, serum thyroxine, TRAb, thyroid ultrasound and orbital computed tomography were used for diagnosis. PBMCs were isolated from approximately 10 ml of fresh peripheral blood by Ficoll-Paque density gradient centrifugation. Total RNA was extracted with Trizol reagent and quality-checked on an Agilent 2100 Bioanalyzer. The paper's findings and limits, for the study overall: In validation, the model predicted ophthalmopathy progression with about 71% sensitivity and around 72% specificity; around twelve predicted patients were CT-confirmed with GO in a median of around 6 months. In cross-validation, the 13-signature model distinguished ophthalmopathy from stable hyperthyroidism with less than 90% sensitivity and 81.08% specificity, while in the test set the corresponding values were roughly 80% and 75%. Sample size was not predetermined statistically, and investigators were not blinded to group allocation. Most of the expanded thyroid clonotypes with a frequency above 0.001 were also detected in blood, and it was suggested that the thyroid immune response may be reflected by blood repertoires.

The sequenced sample was peripheral blood. The sequence was collected from an adult man with Graves' ophthalmopathy.

CDR3 protein: CASSQDVSMGTGNQPQHF. The nucleotide sequence reads TGCGCCAGCAGCCAAGATGTCTCCATGGGGACTGGGAATCAGCCCCAGCATTTT. In this chain, TRBV4-1 is recombined with TRBJ1-5; TRBD1 is a weak D gene call, 5 bases matching. Trimming at the junction amounts to 0 bases on V and 4 bases on J, and the germline ends lie 19 bases apart. The germline V gene sets CDR1 to MGHRA and CDR2 to YSYEKL. The CDR3 sequence holds 18 residues, the cysteine and phenylalanine included. Just the 54-base CDR3 DNA is kept, in frame starting at base 1.